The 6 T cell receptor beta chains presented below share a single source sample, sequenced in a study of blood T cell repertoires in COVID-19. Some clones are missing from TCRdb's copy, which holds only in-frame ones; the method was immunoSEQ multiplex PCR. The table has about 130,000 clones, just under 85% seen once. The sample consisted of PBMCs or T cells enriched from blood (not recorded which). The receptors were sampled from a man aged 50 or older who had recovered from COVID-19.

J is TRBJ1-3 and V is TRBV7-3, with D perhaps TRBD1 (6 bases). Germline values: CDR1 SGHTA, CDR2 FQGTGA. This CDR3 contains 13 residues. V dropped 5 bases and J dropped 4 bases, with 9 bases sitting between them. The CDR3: CASSPTGGNTIYF. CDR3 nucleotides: TGTGCCAGCAGCCCAACAGGGGGAAACACCATATATTTT.

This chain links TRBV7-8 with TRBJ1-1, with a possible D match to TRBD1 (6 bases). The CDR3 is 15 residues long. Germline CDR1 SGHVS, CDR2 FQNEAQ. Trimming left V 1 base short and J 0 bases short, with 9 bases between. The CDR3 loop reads CASSLGGTLNTEAFF. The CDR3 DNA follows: TGTGCCAGCAGCTTAGGGGGGACACTGAACACTGAAGCTTTCTTT.

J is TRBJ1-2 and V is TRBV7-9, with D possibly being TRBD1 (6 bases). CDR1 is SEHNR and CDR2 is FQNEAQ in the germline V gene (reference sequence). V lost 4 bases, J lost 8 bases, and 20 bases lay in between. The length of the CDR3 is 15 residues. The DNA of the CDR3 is TGTGCCAGCAGCTCCGCAGGACAGAAAACGGGAGGCTACACCTTC. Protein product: CASSSAGQKTGGYTF.

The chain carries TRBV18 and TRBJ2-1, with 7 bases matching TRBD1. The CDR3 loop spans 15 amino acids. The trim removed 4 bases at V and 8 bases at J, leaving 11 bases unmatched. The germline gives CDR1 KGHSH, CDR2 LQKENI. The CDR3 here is CASSQRQGLDYEQFF. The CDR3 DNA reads TGTGCCAGCTCACAGAGACAGGGATTAGATTATGAGCAGTTCTTC. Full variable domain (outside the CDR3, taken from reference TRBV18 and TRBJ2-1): NAGVMQNPRHLVRRRGQEARLRCSPMKGHSHVYWYRQLPEEGLKFMVYLQKENIIDESGMPKERFSAEFPKEGPSILRIQQVVRGDSAAYFCASSQRQGLDYEQFFGPGTRLTVL.

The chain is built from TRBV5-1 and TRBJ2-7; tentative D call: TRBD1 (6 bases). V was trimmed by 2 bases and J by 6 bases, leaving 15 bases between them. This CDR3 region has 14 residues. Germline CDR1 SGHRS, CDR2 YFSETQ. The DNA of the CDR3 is TGCGCCAGCAGCTTCAAGGCTGGGGGCGCCGAGCAGTACTTC. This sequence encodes CASSFKAGGAEQYF.

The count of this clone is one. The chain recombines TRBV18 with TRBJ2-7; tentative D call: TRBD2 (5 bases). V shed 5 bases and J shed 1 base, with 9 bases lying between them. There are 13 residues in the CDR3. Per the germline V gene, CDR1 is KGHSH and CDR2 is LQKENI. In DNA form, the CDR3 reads TGTGCCAGCTCAGGCCGGAGGTCCTACGAGCAGTACTTC. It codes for CASSGRRSYEQYF.